Below, 20 T cell receptor beta chains from the same sample are listed, as sequenced in a study of cytomegalovirus exposure and HLA in healthy donors. Primers: 60 Vbeta forward and 13 Jbeta reverse. Using immunoSEQ multiplex PCR, the repertoire was profiled, and TCRdb retains in-frame clones only, with some absent. The sample shows 150,000 to 200,000 clones, over 75% of them seen only once. Specimen: PBMCs. Receptor source: a woman aged 30 to 39 in good health and CMV-seronegative.

The chain carries TRBV10-3 and TRBJ1-1; the match to TRBD1 covers 7 bases. The CDR3 sequence is 12 residues long. Germline V gene lookup returns CDR1 ENHRY and CDR2 SYGVKD. The J segment lost 6 bases and the V segment lost 4 bases, leaving 2 bases of the junction unmatched. CDR3: CAISGQGAEAFF. CDR3 coding DNA: TGTGCCATCAGTGGCCAGGGGGCTGAAGCTTTCTTT.

The chain couples TRBV11-2 to TRBJ2-7, with D perhaps matching TRBD2 (5 bases). Germline loops: CDR1 SGHAT, CDR2 FQNNGV. The V and J ends lost 3 bases and 4 bases respectively, with 19 bases between them. The CDR3 is 16 amino acids. The CDR3, as DNA: TGTGCCAGCAGCTTCCAAAGGGTATGGGAGCCTTACGAGCAGTACTTC. Translating gives CASSFQRVWEPYEQYF.

This clone has more than one count but fewer than ten. The rearrangement links TRBV5-1 to TRBJ2-5, with D maybe TRBD2 (5 bases). The CDR3 spans 13 residues. The V and J ends lost 2 bases and 4 bases respectively, with 9 bases between them. Germline CDR1 is SGHRS and CDR2 is YFSETQ. Written as DNA, the CDR3 is TGCGCCAGCAGCTTTTATGAGGGAGAGACCCAGTACTTC. Its protein is CASSFYEGETQYF. Variable domain in full (rest from reference TRBV5-1 and TRBJ2-5): KAGVTQTPRYLIKTRGQQVTLSCSPISGHRSVSWYQQTPGQGLQFLFEYFSETQRNKGNFPGRFSGRQFSNSRSEMNVSTLELGDSALYLCASSFYEGETQYFGPGTRLLVL.

The V gene is TRBV28, the J gene TRBJ1-2, with 9 nucleotides matching TRBD1. Germline V lookup: CDR1 MDHEN, CDR2 SYDVKM. Trimming cost V 6 bases and J 4 bases; bases outside gene matches: 12. This CDR3 comprises 16 residues. For the CDR3, the DNA is TGTGCCAGCAGGAACATTCCGGGACAGGGTGGCTATGGCTACACCTTC. Its protein is CASRNIPGQGGYGYTF.

The CDR3 DNA is TGTGCCAGCAGCTCCCCGACTAGCGGGGTGTTCACAGATACGCAGTATTTT. Amino acid sequence: CASSSPTSGVFTDTQYF. This chain links TRBV9 with TRBJ2-3, with 11 nucleotides matching TRBD2. The CDR3 is 17 residues long. From germline, CDR1 is SGDLS and CDR2 YYNGEE. Trimming at V came to 4 bases and at J to 2 bases, leaving 9 bases not matched to a gene.

The gene calls are TRBV7-3 and TRBJ2-1, with TRBD2 as a possible D gene (6 bases). V was trimmed by 3 bases and J by 4 bases, leaving 13 bases between them. This CDR3 is built from 15 residues. Germline V gene data show CDR1 as SGHTA and CDR2 as FQGTGA. CDR3 in DNA: TGTGCCAGCAGCTTTTTAGCGGCTGATTACAATGAGCAGTTCTTC. It specifies CASSFLAADYNEQFF. The whole variable domain, filled in from reference TRBV7-3 and TRBJ2-1, reads GAGVSQTPSNKVTEKGKYVELRCDPISGHTALYWYRQSLGQGPEFLIYFQGTGAADDSGLPNDRFFAVRPEGSVSTLKIQRTERGDSAVYLCASSFLAADYNEQFFGPGTRLTVL.

CDR3 loop: CASSLGPNEQYF. The CDR3 bases are TGTGCCAGCAGCTTGGGGCCCAACGAGCAGTACTTC. This rearrangement joins TRBV5-4 to TRBJ2-7, with no clear D. The V end lost 0 bases, the J end lost 5 bases, and 6 bases lay between the germline ends. The CDR3 length is 12 residues. The germline V gene encodes CDR1 SGHNT and CDR2 YYREEE (reference sequence).

The chain has TRBV20-1 and TRBJ1-1; D unclear. Germline loops: CDR1 DFQATT, CDR2 SNEGSKA (reference sequence). V was shortened by 3 bases and J by 7 bases, with 6 bases between the two germline ends. This CDR3 region has 10 residues. CDR3 residues: CSASRSEAFF. As DNA, the CDR3 is TGCAGTGCTAGTCGGAGTGAAGCTTTCTTT.

Concerning this clone: The same CDR3 is also encoded by other DNA sequences in this sample. This chain links TRBV2 with TRBJ2-5; the D gene is possibly TRBD2 (5 bases). V was trimmed by 7 bases and J by 5 bases, leaving 11 bases between them. This CDR3 contains 12 residues. Germline V gene sequence: CDR1 SNHLY, CDR2 FYNNEI. CDR3: CASNPGGETQYF. The CDR3 DNA reads TGTGCCAGCAATCCGGGCGGGGAGACCCAGTACTTC. The complete variable domain, with remaining parts taken from reference TRBV2 and TRBJ2-5, reads EPEVTQTPSHQVTQMGQEVILRCVPISNHLYFYWYRQILGQKVEFLVSFYNNEISEKSEIFDDQFSVERPDGSNFTLKIRSTKLEDSAMYFCASNPGGETQYFGPGTRLLVL.

This rearrangement joins TRBV7-9 to TRBJ1-1; possible D gene TRBD1, 6 bases. The CDR3 totals 13 residues. Trimming cost V 4 bases and J 5 bases, with 11 bases left between them. Per germline, CDR1 SEHNR and CDR2 FQNEAQ (reference sequence). DNA for the CDR3: TGTGCCAGCAGCTGGACAGAGGCGACTGAAGCTTTCTTT. It is translated as CASSWTEATEAFF.

The chain recombines TRBV30 with TRBJ2-3; 11 nucleotides line up with TRBD2. The CDR3 spans 14 residues. The V gene's germline CDR1 is GTSNPN and CDR2 SVGIG (reference sequence). After removal of 4 bases from V and 4 bases from J, the junction contained 4 bases not matched to a gene. The CDR3 sequence: CAWNSGGAPDTQYF. CDR3 DNA: TGTGCCTGGAATAGCGGGGGGGCCCCAGATACGCAGTATTTT. Complete variable domain (other parts from reference TRBV30 and TRBJ2-3): SQTIHQWPATLVQPVGSPLSLECTVEGTSNPNLYWYRQAAGRGLQLLFYSVGIGQISSEVPQNLSASRPQDRQFILSSKKLLLSDSGFYLCAWNSGGAPDTQYFGPGTRLTVL.

J is TRBJ1-1 and V is TRBV9; maybe TRBD1 (6 bases). Trimming pared 4 bases from V and 4 bases from J, leaving 17 bases between. CDR3 length equals 15 residues. Germline V gene sequence: CDR1 SGDLS, CDR2 YYNGEE. The CDR3, as DNA: TGTGCCAGCAGCCCCATAGGGGGGGGCGTCACTGAAGCTTTCTTT. It specifies CASSPIGGGVTEAFF.

The rearrangement joins TRBV29-1 to TRBJ1-1; perhaps TRBD1 as D (6 bases). Germline CDR1 reads SQVTM; CDR2 reads ANQGSEA. This CDR3 spans 12 amino acids. The V end was cut by 1 base, the J end by 13 bases, with 16 bases between. The CDR3 here is CSVEGEGGRGFF. The CDR3 coding sequence is TGCAGCGTTGAAGGGGAGGGGGGTCGGGGTTTCTTT.

Comment on this clone: Other DNA variants within this sample encode the same CDR3. The V and J genes are TRBV9 and TRBJ2-1, with 11 positions matching TRBD2. V was pared by 4 bases and J by 1 base, with 1 base of the junction left unmatched. Germline V gene data show CDR1 as SGDLS and CDR2 as YYNGEE. The length of the CDR3 is 15 residues. The CDR3 nucleotides read TGTGCCAGCAGCAGGACTAGCGGGTCCTACAATGAGCAGTTCTTC. Translated, it gives CASSRTSGSYNEQFF.

The V and J genes are TRBV2 and TRBJ1-5, with D uncertain. CDR1 SNHLY and CDR2 FYNNEI come from the germline V gene. The V gene lost 8 bases and the J gene lost 7 bases, with 15 bases spanning the gap. The CDR3 is made up of 13 amino acids. The CDR3 DNA sequence: TGTGCCAGCGGCGATCGATGGGAGCAGCCCCAGCATTTT. Protein product: CASGDRWEQPQHF.

This clone came up a few times. This chain links TRBV28 with TRBJ2-1, with 7 nucleotides matching TRBD2. CDR3 length: 19 amino acids. Looked up from germline, CDR1 is MDHEN and CDR2 is SYDVKM. Trimming removed 3 bases from V and 8 bases from J; junction bases left unmatched: 22. In DNA, the CDR3 is TGTGCCAGCAGTTTTATCCCTACCTGGGAGGGGAATGTGTTGTATGAGCAGTTCTTC. Protein sequence: CASSFIPTWEGNVLYEQFF.

The chain joins TRBV5-4 to TRBJ1-2; TRBD1 aligns across 7 bases. Germline V gene data show CDR1 as SGHNT and CDR2 as YYREEE (reference sequence). V dropped 0 bases and J dropped 4; count of bases not matched to a gene: 6. This CDR3 is built from 15 residues. This chain's CDR3 is CASSLEAGGAYGYTF. As DNA, the CDR3 is TGTGCCAGCAGCTTGGAGGCAGGGGGTGCCTATGGCTACACCTTC.

This chain joins TRBV28 and TRBJ2-7; weak D call: TRBD1 (6 bases). The ends were cut back, 5 bases at V and 5 bases at J, with 16 bases in the middle. This CDR3 contains 14 residues. CDR1 and CDR2 (germline): MDHEN, SYDVKM. For the CDR3, the DNA is TGTGCCAGCAGTCTGGTTGGGGGCCAGCACGAGCAGTACTTC. Its translation is CASSLVGGQHEQYF.

With regard to this clone: A read error may produce the germline difference seen at one junction end. Other nucleotide sequences in the sample specify the same CDR3. This sequence joins TRBV4-1 and TRBJ1-2; D not resolved. Germline CDR1 reads MGHRA; CDR2 reads YSYEKL. The CDR3 totals 13 residues. In DNA, the CDR3 is TGCGCCAGCAGCCAAGGGGCTGACTATGGCTACACCTTT. Amino acids: CASSQGADYGYTF.

This chain joins TRBV7-8 and TRBJ1-5; 9 nucleotides agree with TRBD1. This CDR3 has 16 amino acids. V was pared by 5 bases and J by 0 bases, with 5 bases of the junction left unmatched. Germline CDR1 reads SGHVS; CDR2 reads FQNEAQ. Written as DNA, the CDR3 is TGTGCCAGCAGCAGGACAGGGGTTTATAGCAATCAGCCCCAGCATTTT. This gives the protein CASSRTGVYSNQPQHF.